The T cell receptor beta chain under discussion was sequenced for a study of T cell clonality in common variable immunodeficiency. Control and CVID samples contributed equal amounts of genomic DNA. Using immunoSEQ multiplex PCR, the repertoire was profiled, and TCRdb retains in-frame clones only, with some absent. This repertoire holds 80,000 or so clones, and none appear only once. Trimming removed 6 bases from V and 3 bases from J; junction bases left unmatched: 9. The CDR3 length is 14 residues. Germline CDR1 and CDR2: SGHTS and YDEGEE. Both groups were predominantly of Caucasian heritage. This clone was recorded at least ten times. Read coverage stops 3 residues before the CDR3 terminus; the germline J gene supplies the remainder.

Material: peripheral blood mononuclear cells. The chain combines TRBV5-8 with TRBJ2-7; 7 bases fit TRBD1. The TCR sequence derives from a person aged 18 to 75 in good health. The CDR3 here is CASINLAGGYEQYF. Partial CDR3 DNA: TGTGCCAGCATCAACCTGGCAGGGGGCTACGAG.